Given below is one TCR beta chain in context. The V and J ends lost 0 bases and 2 bases respectively, with 8 bases between them. There are 15 residues in the CDR3. The germline V gene encodes CDR1 SNHLY and CDR2 FYNNEI. Per the original data handling: Researchers report that nucleated cell counts were estimated from reference gene primer amplification. Some clones are missing from TCRdb's copy, which holds only in-frame ones; the method was immunoSEQ multiplex PCR. V and J calls and clone size come straight from that table; D and trimming were deduced from the DNA. The sample lists fewer than 200,000 clones, over 85% occurring once. These data originate in a study of blood T cell repertoires in COVID-19. Across the whole study: Spain, Italy and the United States supplied samples that represented acute and convalescent COVID-19. The cDNA or gDNA used as material had been derived from T cells, B-cell-depleted T cells, or PBMCs.

The TCR originated in a woman between 45 and 65 years old with acute or convalescent COVID-19. V is TRBV2 and J is TRBJ2-1, with a possible D match to TRBD2 (6 bases). The sample comprised peripheral blood. The CDR3 nucleotides read TGTGCCAGCAGTGAAGCGGAGGGAGCCTACAATGAGCAGTTCTTC. Translating gives CASSEAEGAYNEQFF.